The rows below give T cell receptor beta chains drawn from one sample of a study of T cells in Graves' hyperthyroidism and ophthalmopathy. TCRdb redid the calling of the multiplex PCR reads with MiXCR, one entry per CDR3 protein. The table has hundreds of thousands of distinct CDR3 sequences, over 35% seen once. The specimen was blood. The receptors shown here come from a man aged 18 to 35 with Graves' hyperthyroidism. The CDR3 runs from the conserved cysteine through the conserved F or W. A D gene is named only where the DNA matches it firmly. Clone size is given for some rows only: seen once, a few or many times, or a class if the clone is expanded.

V gene	D gene	J gene	clone size	CDR3 DNA	CDR3 protein
TRBV24-1	NA	TRBJ1-5	many	TGTGCCACCAGTCCCAAGGGGAGTTCTAATCAGCCCCAGCATTTT	CATSPKGSSNQPQHF
TRBV7-9	TRBD2	TRBJ2-5	NA	TGTGCCAGCACCGAGGGATTCATAGCGGGGGGCGGGGAGACCCAGTACTTC	CASTEGFIAGGGETQYF
TRBV15	TRBD1	TRBJ1-1	many	TGTGCCACCAGCAGCGGACAGGGGATAGTAACTGAAGCTTTCTTT	CATSSGQGIVTEAFF
TRBV7-9	TRBD2	TRBJ2-2	few	TGTGCCAGCAGCCTACCGGGACTAGCGCACACCGGGGAGCTGTTTTTT	CASSLPGLAHTGELFF
TRBV19	TRBD1	TRBJ2-7	NA	TGTGCCAGTAGTAGAAGTGACAGGGTTCAAGACGAGCAGTACTTC	CASSRSDRVQDEQYF
TRBV5-1	NA	TRBJ1-1	many	TGCGCCAGCTCAAAGGGGGGTAATACTGAAGCTTTCTTT	CASSKGGNTEAFF
TRBV15	TRBD1	TRBJ2-7	NA	TGTGCCACCAGCAGAGTGAGAGGGGGCTTGGAGCAGTACTTC	CATSRVRGGLEQYF
TRBV19	NA	TRBJ1-1	few	TGTGCCAGTGGGCCCCAGGGGTCGGGCACTGAAGCTTTCTTT	CASGPQGSGTEAFF
TRBV2	NA	TRBJ1-6	many	TGTGCCAGCACTTGGATGGGAAGTGAGAATTCACCCCTCCACTTT	CASTWMGSENSPLHF
TRBV12-3/TRBV12-4	NA	TRBJ1-6	NA	TGTGCCAGCACCCTGGACGTGGGGAATTCACCCCTCCACTTT	CASTLDVGNSPLHF
TRBV12-3/TRBV12-4	NA	TRBJ1-2	NA	TGTGCCAGCAGTTTCCAGGGGCCGGACTATGGCTACACCTTC	CASSFQGPDYGYTF
TRBV7-8	TRBD2	TRBJ2-7	NA	TGTGCCAGCAGTTTTCCGACTAGCGGGAGAGACGAGCAGTACTTC	CASSFPTSGRDEQYF
TRBV9	NA	TRBJ1-2	NA	TGTGCCAGCACCAATACCCTTTTGGGGAACTATGGCTTCACCTTC	CASTNTLLGNYGFTF
TRBV5-1	NA	TRBJ1-3	many	TGCGCCAGCAGCTTTGGAGCAGGATCTGGAAACACCATATATTTT	CASSFGAGSGNTIYF
TRBV28	NA	TRBJ1-1	NA	TGTGCCAGCAGAAAACAGGGATCTGAAGCTTTCTTT	CASRKQGSEAFF
TRBV5-1	NA	TRBJ2-7	few	TGCGCCAGCAGCTTGGCCGCGGACGGTACCTACGAGCAGTACTTC	CASSLAADGTYEQYF
TRBV9	NA	TRBJ1-2	once	TGTGCCAGCAGCGTAGGATTGGGCTATGGCTACACCTTC	CASSVGLGYGYTF
TRBV4-1	NA	TRBJ1-1	few	TGCGCCAGCAGCCAAGACCCACTTTTGCCCACTGAAGCTTTCTTT	CASSQDPLLPTEAFF
TRBV9	NA	TRBJ1-2	few	TGTGCCAGCACCTCCGGGACGGTCTATGGCTACACCTTC	CASTSGTVYGYTF
TRBV29-1	NA	TRBJ1-3	NA	TGCAGCGTTGAAGAGGGGACCATATATTTT	CSVEEGTIYF
TRBV29-1	NA	TRBJ1-2	many	TGCAGCGTTGATTCGGTTTATAACTATGGCTACACCTTC	CSVDSVYNYGYTF
TRBV29-1	NA	TRBJ2-1	NA	TGCAGCGTTGGACCGCTCAGTGAGCAGTTCTTC	CSVGPLSEQFF
TRBV7-2	NA	TRBJ2-7	few	TGTGCCAGCAGCTTAGTTGTGACACCAACCTACGAGCAGTACTTC	CASSLVVTPTYEQYF
TRBV9	NA	TRBJ1-1	NA	TGTGCCAGCAGCGCCGCCGCGGCAGGCCGTGAAGCTTTCTTT	CASSAAAAGREAFF
TRBV12-3/TRBV12-4	NA	TRBJ1-2	few	TGTGCCAGCAGCCCGGCAGGTGTCTATGGCTACACCTTC	CASSPAGVYGYTF
TRBV7-9	NA	TRBJ2-7	few	TGTGCCAGCAGCTTAGGGGACGTGCCAAGCTACGAGCAGTACTTC	CASSLGDVPSYEQYF
TRBV7-3	NA	TRBJ1-2	NA	TGTGCCAGCAGCCGAGGACAGTTGCCCGACTCAACAGCTAACTATGGCTACACCTTC	CASSRGQLPDSTANYGYTF
TRBV9	NA	TRBJ2-2	NA	TGTGCCAGCAGGACCGGGACAACGAACACCGGGGAGCTGTTTTTT	CASRTGTTNTGELFF